Here is one TCR beta chain with its context. TCRdb's table, derived via immunoSEQ multiplex PCR, lists solely in-frame clones and lacks some. The sample yields more than 45,000 clones, approximately 94% seen once. The data stem from a study of T cell changes during pregnancy in multiple sclerosis. Here the sequenced sample was CD4+ T cells from peripheral blood mononuclear cells, taken in the second trimester of pregnancy. This TCR was sampled from a female donor with multiple sclerosis, enrolled in a pregnancy study.

The CDR3 DNA is TGTGCCAGCAGCGTCGACCAGGACACTGAAGCTTTCTTT. Translation gives CASSVDQDTEAFF. This chain links TRBV9 with TRBJ1-1; D ambiguous. Deletions cut 2 bases from V and 3 bases from J, with 8 bases between. Looked up from germline, CDR1 is SGDLS and CDR2 is YYNGEE. The CDR3 extends over 13 amino acids.